This TCR beta chain was observed in a study of breast tumors, draining lymph nodes, adjacent tissues. TCRdb reprocessed the multiplex PCR reads with MiXCR, giving one entry per CDR3 protein. The sample includes approximately 120,000 distinct CDR3 sequences, approximately 21% of them seen just once. The CDR3 sequence is 15 residues long. With V trimmed by 3 bases and J by 7 bases, 5 bases remained unmatched. From germline, CDR1 is MNHNS and CDR2 SASEGT. Samples came from axillary lymph nodes draining the breast cancer. This receptor was taken from a female donor with breast cancer. Some clones in this sample may be carry-over from other donors' samples. The chain uses TRBV6-1 and TRBJ1-4; TRBD1 matches at 10 bases. The sequenced sample consisted of axillary lymph node tissue. This CDR3 is CASSDPGQGTEKLFF. CDR3 DNA: TGTGCCAGCAGTGATCCGGGACAGGGGACTGAAAAACTGTTTTTT.